The source of this T cell receptor beta chain is a study of T cell responses to AZD1222 COVID-19 vaccine. About the study: Doses given second, at about 4 or about 12 weeks, were pooled. Findings and limits, study-wide: Across spike, vaccine-associated CD4 TCRs were found, dominant at 160-218 and 743-854. Only 5 or 6 people who got AZD1222 tested seropositive at baseline. No repertoire was sampled before or during the peak T cell response, only after it.

A remark on this clone: Its antigen is still unknown.

From germline, CDR1 is SGHTA and CDR2 FQGTGA. Trimming took 7 bases from V and 6 from J, leaving 9 bases between them. This CDR3 comprises 12 residues. Method: immunoSEQ multiplex PCR; TCRdb's copy keeps in-frame clones and lacks some. The repertoire holds 100,000 to 150,000 clones, with about 93% as singletons. The origin of this receptor is an adult in good health. The J gene is TRBJ2-2, the V gene TRBV7-3; no reliable D call. The material sequenced was peripheral blood, taken on day 0 of AZD1222 vaccination. DNA of the CDR3: TGTGCCAGCAATGACGGTTCCGGGGAGCTGTTTTTT. Its translation: CASNDGSGELFF.